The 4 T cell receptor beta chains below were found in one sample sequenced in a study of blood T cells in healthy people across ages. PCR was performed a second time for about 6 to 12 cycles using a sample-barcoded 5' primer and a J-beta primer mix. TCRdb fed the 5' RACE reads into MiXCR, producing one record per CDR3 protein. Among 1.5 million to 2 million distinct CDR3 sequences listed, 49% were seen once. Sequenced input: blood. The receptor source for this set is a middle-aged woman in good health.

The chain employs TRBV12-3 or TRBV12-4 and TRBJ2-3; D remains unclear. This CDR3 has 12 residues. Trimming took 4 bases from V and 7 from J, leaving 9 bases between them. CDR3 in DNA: TGTGCCAGCAGTTCGCTTCTAAATACGCAGTATTTT. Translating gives CASSSLLNTQYF.

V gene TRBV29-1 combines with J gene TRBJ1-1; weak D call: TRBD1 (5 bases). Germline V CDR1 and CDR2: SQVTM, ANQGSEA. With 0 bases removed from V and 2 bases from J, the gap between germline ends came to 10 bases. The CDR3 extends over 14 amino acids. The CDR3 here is CSVEDRRGNTEAFF. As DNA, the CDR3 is TGCAGCGTTGAAGATCGTAGGGGTAACACTGAAGCTTTCTTT. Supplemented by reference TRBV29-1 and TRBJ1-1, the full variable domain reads SAVISQKPSRDICQRGTSLTIQCQVDSQVTMMFWYRQQPGQSLTLIATANQGSEATYESGFVIDKFPISRPNLTFSTLTVSNMSPEDSSIYLCSVEDRRGNTEAFFGQGTRLTVV.

CDR3 loop: CASSSISGTDNQPQHF. DNA of the CDR3: TGTGCCAGCAGCTCAATCTCCGGGACAGATAATCAGCCCCAGCATTTT. This chain uses TRBV5-6 with TRBJ1-5; 7 bases map to TRBD1. In germline, CDR1 is SGHDT, CDR2 YYEEEE. CDR3 length: 16 amino acids. After removal of 3 bases from V and 4 bases from J, the junction contained 10 bases not matched to a gene.

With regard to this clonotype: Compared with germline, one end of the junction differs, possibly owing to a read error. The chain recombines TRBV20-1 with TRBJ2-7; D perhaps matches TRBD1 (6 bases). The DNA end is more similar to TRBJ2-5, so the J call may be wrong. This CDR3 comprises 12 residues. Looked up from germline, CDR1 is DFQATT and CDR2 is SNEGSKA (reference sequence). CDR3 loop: CRASLQGETQYF. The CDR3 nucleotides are TGCAGGGCTAGTCTACAGGGAGAGACCCAGTACTTC.